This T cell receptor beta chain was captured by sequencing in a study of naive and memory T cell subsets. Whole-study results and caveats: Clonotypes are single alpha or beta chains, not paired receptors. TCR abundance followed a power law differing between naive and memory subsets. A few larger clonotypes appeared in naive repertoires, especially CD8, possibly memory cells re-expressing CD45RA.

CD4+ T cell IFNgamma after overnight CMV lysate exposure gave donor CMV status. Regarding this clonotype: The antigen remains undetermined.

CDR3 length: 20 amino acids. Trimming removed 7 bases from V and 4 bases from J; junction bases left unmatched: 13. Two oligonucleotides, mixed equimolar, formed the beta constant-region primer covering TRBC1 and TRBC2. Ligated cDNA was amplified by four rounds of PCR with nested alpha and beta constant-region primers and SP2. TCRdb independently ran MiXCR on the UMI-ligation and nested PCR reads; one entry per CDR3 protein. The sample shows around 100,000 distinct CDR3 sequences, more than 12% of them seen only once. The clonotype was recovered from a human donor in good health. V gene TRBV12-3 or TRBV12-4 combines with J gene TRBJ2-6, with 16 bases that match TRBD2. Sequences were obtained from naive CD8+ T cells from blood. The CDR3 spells CASTLIGTSGRASGANVLTF. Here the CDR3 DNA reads TGTGCCAGCACCCTCATTGGGACTAGCGGGAGGGCCTCGGGGGCCAACGTCCTGACTTTC.